The 18 T cell receptor beta chains below all came from one sample that was sequenced in a study of blood T cell repertoires in COVID-19. Profiled with immunoSEQ multiplex PCR; TCRdb holds only in-frame clones, not every one. The sample has tens of thousands of clones, less than 95% seen once. Input material: peripheral blood. Every receptor here comes from a man aged 80 or over with acute or convalescent COVID-19.

The chain employs TRBV2 and TRBJ2-7; no clear D gene. Germline V gives CDR1 SNHLY, CDR2 FYNNEI. This CDR3 is built from 14 residues. Deletions cut 2 bases from V and 0 bases from J, with 8 bases between. CDR3 residues: CASSEFRSSYEQYF. CDR3 nucleotide sequence: TGTGCCAGCAGTGAATTTAGGAGCTCCTACGAGCAGTACTTC. The full variable domain, with the rest looked up from reference TRBV2 and TRBJ2-7, is EPEVTQTPSHQVTQMGQEVILRCVPISNHLYFYWYRQILGQKVEFLVSFYNNEISEKSEIFDDQFSVERPDGSNFTLKIRSTKLEDSAMYFCASSEFRSSYEQYFGPGTRLTVT.

The chain joins TRBV5-4 to TRBJ1-4; perhaps TRBD1 as D (6 bases). This CDR3 contains 15 residues. From germline, CDR1 is SGHNT and CDR2 YYREEE (reference sequence). V lost 0 bases to trimming and J lost 0 bases, with 6 bases between them. CDR3 amino acids: CASSLAGATNEKLFF. The DNA for the CDR3 is TGTGCCAGCAGCTTGGCAGGGGCAACTAATGAAAAACTGTTTTTT. The full variable domain, with the rest looked up from reference TRBV5-4 and TRBJ1-4, is ETGVTQSPTHLIKTRGQQVTLRCSSQSGHNTVSWYQQALGQGPQFIFQYYREEENGRGNFPPRFSGLQFPNYSSELNVNALELDDSALYLCASSLAGATNEKLFFGSGTQLSVL.

This clone has a single count. The gene calls are TRBV5-1 and TRBJ1-2, with 8 bases that match TRBD1. Germline-derived CDR1 and CDR2 are SGHRS and YFSETQ. The CDR3 is 15 amino acids. The V and J ends lost 0 bases and 4 bases, in that order; junction bases with no gene match: 5. The CDR3 DNA reads TGCGCCAGCAGCTTGGAACAGGGGGGTAGCTATGGCTACACCTTC. Its protein product is CASSLEQGGSYGYTF.

V is TRBV7-8 and J is TRBJ2-7; D unresolved. V was pared by 5 bases and J by 5 bases, with 13 bases between. The V gene's germline CDR1 is SGHVS and CDR2 FQNEAQ. CDR3 length: 13 residues. CDR3 loop: CASSPPRSDEQYF. CDR3 nucleotide sequence: TGTGCCAGCAGCCCGCCTCGGTCGGACGAGCAGTACTTC.

DNA for the CDR3: TGTGCCAGTAGAGAGAGTCGGGGACAAGCCTATGGCTACACCTTC. Its protein is CASRESRGQAYGYTF. This rearrangement joins TRBV19 to TRBJ1-2; D perhaps matches TRBD1 (6 bases). The V end lost 6 bases, the J end lost 4 bases, and 18 bases lay between the germline ends. Germline CDR1 reads LNHDA; CDR2 reads SQIVND (reference sequence). The CDR3 runs 15 residues.

CDR3 DNA: TGTGCCAGCAGCCGGGTGGCGGGGTGGGGCACAGATACGCAGTATTTT. Its translation is CASSRVAGWGTDTQYF. This chain joins TRBV5-6 and TRBJ2-3; D is possibly TRBD2 (6 bases). The germline gives CDR1 SGHDT, CDR2 YYEEEE. CDR3 length: 16 residues. Trimming removed 4 bases from V and 1 base from J, with 16 bases in between.

The chain links TRBV5-1 to TRBJ1-2; tentative D call: TRBD1 (6 bases). The CDR3 totals 14 residues. The germline V gene encodes CDR1 SGHRS and CDR2 YFSETQ. V was trimmed by 4 bases and J by 6 bases, leaving 16 bases between them. The CDR3 DNA is TGCGCCAGCAGCAGACAGGCCTACGGCGATGGCTACACCTTC. It translates to CASSRQAYGDGYTF.

V usage is TRBV5-1 and J usage is TRBJ2-1, with a possible D match to TRBD1 (6 bases). The CDR3 is 16 amino acids. CDR1 is SGHRS and CDR2 is YFSETQ in the germline V gene. V lost 4 bases to trimming and J lost 0 bases, with 14 bases between them. CDR3 DNA sequence: TGCGCCAGCAGCGGGGGCCGACTGGGCTCCTACAATGAGCAGTTCTTC. This sequence encodes CASSGGRLGSYNEQFF. Filled out from reference TRBV5-1 and TRBJ2-1, the complete variable domain reads KAGVTQTPRYLIKTRGQQVTLSCSPISGHRSVSWYQQTPGQGLQFLFEYFSETQRNKGNFPGRFSGRQFSNSRSEMNVSTLELGDSALYLCASSGGRLGSYNEQFFGPGTRLTVL.

The CDR3 here is CASSAPGQGGSSYNEQFF. The DNA for the CDR3 is TGTGCCAGCAGTGCTCCGGGACAGGGGGGAAGCTCCTACAATGAGCAGTTCTTC. The chain links TRBV25-1 to TRBJ2-1; 11 bases map to TRBD1. This CDR3 has 18 residues. J lost 0 bases, V lost 4 bases, and 8 bases had no gene match. Per the germline V gene, CDR1 is MGHDK and CDR2 is SYGVNS.

A single count supports this clone. The chain recombines TRBV19 with TRBJ1-2; D gene uncertain. The CDR3 runs 16 residues. Germline CDR1 LNHDA, CDR2 SQIVND (reference sequence). Trimming left V 4 bases short and J 0 bases short, with 15 bases between. CDR3 region: CASSSGGGYANYGYTF. CDR3 DNA sequence: TGTGCCAGTAGTAGTGGTGGAGGATACGCTAACTATGGCTACACCTTC.

The V and J genes are TRBV7-2 and TRBJ2-5, with 7 positions matching TRBD2. V lost 2 bases to trimming and J lost 5 bases; unmatched junction nucleotides: 8. The CDR3 is 15 residues long. The germline V gene encodes CDR1 SGHTA and CDR2 FQGNSA. CDR3 nucleotides: TGTGCCAGCAGCTTAACCAGCGGGGTGTGGGAGACCCAGTACTTC. The encoded protein is CASSLTSGVWETQYF. The whole variable domain, filled in from reference TRBV7-2 and TRBJ2-5, reads GAGVSQSPSNKVTEKGKDVELRCDPISGHTALYWYRQSLGQGLEFLIYFQGNSAPDKSGLPSDRFSAERTGGSVSTLTIQRTQQEDSAVYLCASSLTSGVWETQYFGPGTRLLVL.

The chain uses TRBV25-1 and TRBJ1-2, with 7 bases that match TRBD1. J gave up 6 bases and V 6 bases, and 13 bases lay outside the gene matches. This CDR3 is built from 15 residues. Germline V gene sequence: CDR1 MGHDK, CDR2 SYGVNS. The CDR3 bases are TGTGCCAGCAGCCCTGAGGGGATCAGGGGGGATGGCTACACCTTC. Residues: CASSPEGIRGDGYTF.

V usage is TRBV30 and J usage is TRBJ2-3; 7 bases fit TRBD1. CDR3 size: 12 residues. The V gene's germline CDR1 is GTSNPN and CDR2 SVGIG (reference sequence). The CDR3 is CAQSGGEDTQYF. The CDR3 DNA is TGTGCTCAGTCAGGGGGTGAAGATACGCAGTATTTT.

This clone was picked up one time. This chain uses TRBV6-5 with TRBJ1-3, with D possibly matching TRBD1 (6 bases). This CDR3 region has 15 residues. Trimming left V 7 bases short and J 2 bases short, with 15 bases between. Germline V gene lookup returns CDR1 MNHEY and CDR2 SVGAGI. The CDR3 bases are TGTGCCAGCAAGAGCGACAGGACCCCTGGAAACACCATATATTTT. Its translation: CASKSDRTPGNTIYF.

The chain uses TRBV3-1 (or the pseudogene TRBV3-2) and TRBJ1-3; TRBD1 might be the D (5 bases). Per germline, CDR1 LGHDT and CDR2 YNNKEL (reference sequence). The CDR3 consists of 15 residues. V lost 0 bases, J lost 2 bases, and 8 bases lay in between. The CDR3 nucleotides read TGTGCCAGCAGCCAAGACGGGGGTCCTGGAAACACCATATATTTT. It encodes CASSQDGGPGNTIYF.

The rearrangement joins TRBV29-1 to TRBJ1-1; no definite D call. V lost 3 bases and J 10 bases, leaving 15 bases between the germline ends. The CDR3 runs to 12 residues. In germline, CDR1 is SQVTM, CDR2 ANQGSEA. CDR3 region: CSVDEIMEGAFF. The CDR3 DNA reads TGCAGCGTTGATGAGATCATGGAGGGAGCTTTCTTT.

This clone was observed a handful of times. This chain's CDR3 is CASSLSRLTGGGELFF. The CDR3 bases are TGTGCCAGCAGTTTATCGCGGCTAACGGGGGGCGGGGAGCTGTTTTTT. The V gene is TRBV27, the J gene TRBJ2-2; 7 bases match TRBD2. CDR3 length: 16 amino acids. V shed 0 bases and J 7 bases; nucleotides not matched to a gene: 8. Germline-derived CDR1 and CDR2 are MNHEY and SMNVEV (reference sequence).

This rearrangement joins TRBV5-1 to TRBJ2-1, with 8 bases aligning to TRBD1. The CDR3 contains 14 residues. The trim removed 7 bases at V and 9 bases at J, leaving 12 bases unmatched. Germline CDR1 is SGHRS and CDR2 is YFSETQ. This CDR3 reads CASHARDRGSEQFF. In DNA form, the CDR3 reads TGCGCCAGCCATGCCCGAGACAGGGGAAGTGAGCAGTTCTTC.